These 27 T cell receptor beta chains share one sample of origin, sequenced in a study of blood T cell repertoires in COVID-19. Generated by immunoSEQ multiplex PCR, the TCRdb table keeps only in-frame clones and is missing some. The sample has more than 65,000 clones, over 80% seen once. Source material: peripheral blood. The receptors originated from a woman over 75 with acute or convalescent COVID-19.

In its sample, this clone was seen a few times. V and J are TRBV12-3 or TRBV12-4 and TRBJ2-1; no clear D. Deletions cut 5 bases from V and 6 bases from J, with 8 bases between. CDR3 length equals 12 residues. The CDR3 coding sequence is TGTGCCAGCAGTCGTAACACCAATGAGCAGTTCTTC. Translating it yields CASSRNTNEQFF.

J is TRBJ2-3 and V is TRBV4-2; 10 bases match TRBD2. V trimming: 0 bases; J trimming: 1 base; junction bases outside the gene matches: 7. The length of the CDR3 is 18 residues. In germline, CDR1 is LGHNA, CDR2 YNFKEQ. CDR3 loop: CASSQEGRTSGGTDTQYF. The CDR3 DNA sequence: TGTGCCAGCAGCCAAGAAGGGAGGACTAGCGGCGGCACAGATACGCAGTATTTT.

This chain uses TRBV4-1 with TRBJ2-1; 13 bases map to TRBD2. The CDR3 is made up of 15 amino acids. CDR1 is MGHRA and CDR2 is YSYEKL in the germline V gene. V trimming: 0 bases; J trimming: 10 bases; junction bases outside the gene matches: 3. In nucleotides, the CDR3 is TGCGCCAGCAGCCAAGAAGCGGGACTAGCGGGAGAGCAGTTCTTC. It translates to CASSQEAGLAGEQFF.

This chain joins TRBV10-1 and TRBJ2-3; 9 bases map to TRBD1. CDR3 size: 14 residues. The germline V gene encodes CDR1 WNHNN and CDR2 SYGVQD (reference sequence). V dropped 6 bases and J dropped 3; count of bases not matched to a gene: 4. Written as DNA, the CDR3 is TGCGCCAGCAGCTGGGACAGGGAAACAGATACGCAGTATTTT. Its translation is CASSWDRETDTQYF.

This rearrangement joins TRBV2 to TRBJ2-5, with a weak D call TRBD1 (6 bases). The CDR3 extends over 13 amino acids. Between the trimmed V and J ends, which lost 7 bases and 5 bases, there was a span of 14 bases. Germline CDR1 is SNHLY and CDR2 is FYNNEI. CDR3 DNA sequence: TGTGCCAGCAAGTCGGGACAATACGAGACCCAGTACTTC. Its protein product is CASKSGQYETQYF.

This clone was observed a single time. CDR3 loop: CASSQVGRGSYNEQFF. In DNA, the CDR3 is TGCGCCAGCAGCCAGGTAGGCAGGGGCTCCTACAATGAGCAGTTCTTC. This chain connects TRBV4-1 to TRBJ2-1; a weak D match, TRBD1 (6 bases). This CDR3 is built from 16 residues. Germline assignment: CDR1 MGHRA and CDR2 YSYEKL. Trimming cost V 3 bases and J 0 bases, with 12 bases left between them.

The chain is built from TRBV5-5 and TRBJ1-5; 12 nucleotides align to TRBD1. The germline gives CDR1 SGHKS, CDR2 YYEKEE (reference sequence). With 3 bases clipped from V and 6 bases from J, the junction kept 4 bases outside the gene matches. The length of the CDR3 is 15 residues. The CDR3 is CASSSGTGGIQPQHF. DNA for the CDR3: TGTGCCAGCAGCTCTGGGACAGGGGGCATTCAGCCCCAGCATTTT.

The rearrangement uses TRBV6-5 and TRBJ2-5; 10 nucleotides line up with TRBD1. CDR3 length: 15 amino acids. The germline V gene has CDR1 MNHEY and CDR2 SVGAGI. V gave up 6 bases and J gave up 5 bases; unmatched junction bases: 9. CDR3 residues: CASSRQTGGRETQYF. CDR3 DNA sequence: TGTGCCAGCAGCCGACAGACAGGGGGCAGGGAGACCCAGTACTTC.

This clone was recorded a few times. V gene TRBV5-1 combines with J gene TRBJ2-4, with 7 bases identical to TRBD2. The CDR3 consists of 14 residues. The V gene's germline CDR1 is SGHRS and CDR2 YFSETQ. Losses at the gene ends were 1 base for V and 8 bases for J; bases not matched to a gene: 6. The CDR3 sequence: CASSLTSAGDIQYF. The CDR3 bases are TGCGCCAGCAGCTTGACTAGCGCGGGGGACATTCAGTACTTC.

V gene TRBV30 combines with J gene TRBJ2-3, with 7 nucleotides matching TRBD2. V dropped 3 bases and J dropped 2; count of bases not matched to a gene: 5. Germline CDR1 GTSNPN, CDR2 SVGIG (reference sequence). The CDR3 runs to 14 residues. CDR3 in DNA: TGTGCCTGGAGGGGCGGGAGTCCCACAGATACGCAGTATTTT. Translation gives CAWRGGSPTDTQYF.

The CDR3 here is CASSTDRGDNQPQHF. DNA of the CDR3: TGTGCCAGTAGTACGGACAGGGGTGATAATCAGCCCCAGCATTTT. V is TRBV19 and J is TRBJ1-5, with 9 bases lining up with TRBD1. CDR1 LNHDA and CDR2 SQIVND come from the germline V gene (reference sequence). V was pared by 4 bases and J by 4 bases, with 5 bases of the junction left unmatched. The CDR3 contains 15 residues.

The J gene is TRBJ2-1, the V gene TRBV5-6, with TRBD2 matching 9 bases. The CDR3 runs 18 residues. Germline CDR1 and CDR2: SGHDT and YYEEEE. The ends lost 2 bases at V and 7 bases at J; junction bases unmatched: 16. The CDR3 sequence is CASSFILSLAGSENEQFF. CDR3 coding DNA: TGTGCCAGCAGCTTTATCTTAAGTCTAGCGGGATCGGAGAATGAGCAGTTCTTC.

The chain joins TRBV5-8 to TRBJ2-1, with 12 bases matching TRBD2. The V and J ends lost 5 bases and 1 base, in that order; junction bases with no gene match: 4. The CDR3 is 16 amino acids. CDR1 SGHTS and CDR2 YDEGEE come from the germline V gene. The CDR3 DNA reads TGTGCCAGCAGTTCTAGCGGGAGGGCTTCCTACAATGAGCAGTTCTTC. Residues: CASSSSGRASYNEQFF. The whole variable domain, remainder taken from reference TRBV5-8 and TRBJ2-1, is EAGVTQSPTHLIKTRGQQATLRCSPISGHTSVYWYQQALGLGLQFLLWYDEGEERNRGNFPPRFSGRQFPNYSSELNVNALELEDSALYLCASSSSGRASYNEQFFGPGTRLTVL.

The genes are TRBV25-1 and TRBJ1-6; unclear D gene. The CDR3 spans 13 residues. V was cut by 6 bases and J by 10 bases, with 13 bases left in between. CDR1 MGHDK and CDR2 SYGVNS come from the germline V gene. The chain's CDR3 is CASREAAGSPLHF. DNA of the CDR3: TGTGCCAGCAGGGAGGCCGCGGGGTCACCCCTCCACTTT.

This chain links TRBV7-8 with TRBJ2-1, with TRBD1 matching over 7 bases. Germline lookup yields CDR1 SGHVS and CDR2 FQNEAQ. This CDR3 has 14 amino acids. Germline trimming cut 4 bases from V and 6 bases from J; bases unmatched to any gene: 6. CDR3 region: CASSSVRQGNEQFF. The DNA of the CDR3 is TGTGCCAGCAGCTCAGTTAGACAGGGCAATGAGCAGTTCTTC.

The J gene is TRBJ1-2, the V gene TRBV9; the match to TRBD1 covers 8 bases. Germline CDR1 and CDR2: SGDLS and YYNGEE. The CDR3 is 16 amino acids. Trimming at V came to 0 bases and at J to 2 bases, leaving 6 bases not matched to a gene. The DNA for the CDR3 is TGTGCCAGCAGCGTAGCAACAGGGGGGCCAAACTATGGCTACACCTTC. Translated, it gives CASSVATGGPNYGYTF.

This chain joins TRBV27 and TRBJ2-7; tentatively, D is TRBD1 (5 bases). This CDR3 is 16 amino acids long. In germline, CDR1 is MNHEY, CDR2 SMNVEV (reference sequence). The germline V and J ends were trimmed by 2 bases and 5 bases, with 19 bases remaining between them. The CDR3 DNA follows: TGTGCCAGCAGTTTAATGGGGCGGCCCTTAGGGAACGAGCAGTACTTC. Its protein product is CASSLMGRPLGNEQYF.

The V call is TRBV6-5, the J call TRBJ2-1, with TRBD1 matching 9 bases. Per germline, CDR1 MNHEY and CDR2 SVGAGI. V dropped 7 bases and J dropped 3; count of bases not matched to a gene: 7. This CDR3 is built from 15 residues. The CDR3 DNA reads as TGTGCCAGCACCAGGGACAGGGACCTCTACAATGAGCAGTTCTTC. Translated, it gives CASTRDRDLYNEQFF.

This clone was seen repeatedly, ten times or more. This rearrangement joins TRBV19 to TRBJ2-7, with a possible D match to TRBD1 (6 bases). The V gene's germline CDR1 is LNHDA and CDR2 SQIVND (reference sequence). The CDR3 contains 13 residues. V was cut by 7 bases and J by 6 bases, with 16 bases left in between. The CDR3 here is CASTNTVGGEQYF. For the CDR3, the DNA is TGTGCCAGTACCAATACGGTAGGGGGCGAGCAGTACTTC. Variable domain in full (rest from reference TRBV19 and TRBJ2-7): DGGITQSPKYLFRKEGQNVTLSCEQNLNHDAMYWYRQDPGQGLRLIYYSQIVNDFQKGDIAEGYSVSREKKESFPLTVTSAQKNPTAFYLCASTNTVGGEQYFGPGTRLTVT.

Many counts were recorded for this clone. This CDR3 is CASSLGVGLATEAFF. In DNA, the CDR3 is TGCGCCAGCAGCTTGGGGGTGGGCCTTGCGACTGAAGCTTTCTTT. This chain links TRBV5-1 with TRBJ1-1, with D hard to call. CDR1 and CDR2 (germline): SGHRS, YFSETQ. Trimming removed 0 bases at V and 5 bases at J, with 14 bases between. The CDR3 covers 15 residues.

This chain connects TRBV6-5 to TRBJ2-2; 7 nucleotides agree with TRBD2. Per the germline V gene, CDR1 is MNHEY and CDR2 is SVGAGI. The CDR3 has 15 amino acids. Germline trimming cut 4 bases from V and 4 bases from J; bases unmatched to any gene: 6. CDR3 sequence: CASSWTSGTTGELFF. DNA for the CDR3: TGTGCCAGCAGTTGGACTAGTGGAACCACCGGGGAGCTGTTTTTT.

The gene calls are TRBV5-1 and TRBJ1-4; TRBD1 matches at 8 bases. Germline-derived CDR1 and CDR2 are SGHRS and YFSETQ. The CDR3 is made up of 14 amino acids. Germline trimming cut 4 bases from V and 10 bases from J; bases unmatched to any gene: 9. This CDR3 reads CASSAGQGPGKLFF. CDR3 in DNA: TGCGCCAGCAGCGCCGGACAGGGTCCCGGAAAACTGTTTTTT.

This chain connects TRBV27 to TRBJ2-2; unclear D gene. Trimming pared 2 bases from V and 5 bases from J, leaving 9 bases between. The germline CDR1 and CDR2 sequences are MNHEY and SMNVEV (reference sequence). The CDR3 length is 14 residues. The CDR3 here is CASSLGPETGELFF. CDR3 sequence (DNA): TGTGCCAGCAGTTTAGGCCCGGAGACCGGGGAGCTGTTTTTT.

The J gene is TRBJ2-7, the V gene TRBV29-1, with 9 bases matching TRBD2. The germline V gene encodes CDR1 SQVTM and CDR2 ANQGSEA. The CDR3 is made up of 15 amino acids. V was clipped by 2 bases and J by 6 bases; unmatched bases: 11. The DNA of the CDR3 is TGCAGCGTTGAAATCCGGGCTAGCGGGACATCCGAGCAGTACTTC. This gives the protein CSVEIRASGTSEQYF.

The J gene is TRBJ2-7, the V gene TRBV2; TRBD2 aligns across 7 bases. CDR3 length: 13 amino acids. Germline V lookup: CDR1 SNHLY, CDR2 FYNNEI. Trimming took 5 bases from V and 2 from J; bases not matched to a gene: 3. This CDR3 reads CASSSGIPYEQYF. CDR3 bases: TGTGCCAGCAGTAGCGGGATACCCTACGAGCAGTACTTC.

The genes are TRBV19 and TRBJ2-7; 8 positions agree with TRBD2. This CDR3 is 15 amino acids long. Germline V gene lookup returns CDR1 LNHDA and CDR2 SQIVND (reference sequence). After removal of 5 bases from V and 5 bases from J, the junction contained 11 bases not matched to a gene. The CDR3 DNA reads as TGTGCCAGTAGTGCTGGACTAGCAAGTAACCACGAGCAGTACTTC. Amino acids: CASSAGLASNHEQYF.

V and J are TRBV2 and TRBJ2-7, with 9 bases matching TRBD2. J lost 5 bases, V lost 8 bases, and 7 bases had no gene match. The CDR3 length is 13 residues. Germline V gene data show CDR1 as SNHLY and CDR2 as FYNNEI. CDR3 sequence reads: CASHSGSVDEQYF. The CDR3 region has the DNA TGTGCCAGCCATAGCGGGAGTGTCGACGAGCAGTACTTC. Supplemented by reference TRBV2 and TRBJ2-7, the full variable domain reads EPEVTQTPSHQVTQMGQEVILRCVPISNHLYFYWYRQILGQKVEFLVSFYNNEISEKSEIFDDQFSVERPDGSNFTLKIRSTKLEDSAMYFCASHSGSVDEQYFGPGTRLTVT.